The 20 T cell receptor beta chains in this list originate from one sample, sequenced in a study of blood T cell repertoires in COVID-19. Clones were sequenced by immunoSEQ multiplex PCR, and TCRdb holds only the in-frame ones, with some missing. The table shows about 70,000 clones, with roughly 90% occurring only once. The sample taken for sequencing was peripheral blood. Receptors originate from a human donor in a cohort sampled during active COVID-19.

The chain employs TRBV28 and TRBJ2-3, with D possibly being TRBD2 (6 bases). The CDR3 length is 17 residues. Per the germline V gene, CDR1 is MDHEN and CDR2 is SYDVKM. Deletions cut 5 bases from V and 4 bases from J, with 22 bases between. The CDR3 spells CASSRPGTATVSDTQYF. As DNA, the CDR3 is TGTGCCAGCAGTCGACCAGGGACTGCCACGGTCTCAGATACGCAGTATTTT.

V is TRBV4-1 and J is TRBJ1-4; TRBD1 matches 10 bases. CDR1 MGHRA and CDR2 YSYEKL come from the germline V gene. This CDR3 spans 15 amino acids. The junction had 5 bases not matched to a gene; V was cut back by 3 bases and J by 7 bases. The CDR3 DNA is TGCGCCAGCAGCCATAGCCGGGACAGGGGTGAAAAACTGTTTTTT. Translating it yields CASSHSRDRGEKLFF.

The genes are TRBV2 and TRBJ2-4; 9 bases line up with TRBD2. From germline, CDR1 is SNHLY and CDR2 FYNNEI. The CDR3 is made up of 16 amino acids. V gave up 0 bases and J gave up 7 bases; unmatched junction bases: 7. The CDR3 reads CASSEAGGLARNIQYF. CDR3 sequence (DNA): TGTGCCAGCAGTGAAGCTGGGGGACTAGCCAGGAACATTCAGTACTTC.

The chain couples TRBV18 to TRBJ2-2, with TRBD2 matching over 7 bases. Germline V gene sequence: CDR1 KGHSH, CDR2 LQKENI. Trimming removed 3 bases from V and 0 bases from J; junction bases left unmatched: 4. The CDR3 is 16 amino acids. The CDR3 spells CASSPKTSPNTGELFF. DNA of the CDR3: TGTGCCAGCTCACCGAAGACTAGCCCGAACACCGGGGAGCTGTTTTTT. The full variable domain, completed using reference TRBV18 and TRBJ2-2, is NAGVMQNPRHLVRRRGQEARLRCSPMKGHSHVYWYRQLPEEGLKFMVYLQKENIIDESGMPKERFSAEFPKEGPSILRIQQVVRGDSAAYFCASSPKTSPNTGELFFGEGSRLTVL.

CDR3 coding DNA: TGTGCCAGCAGCCTCGGTGGGAGGGCTTTCTTT. Protein: CASSLGGRAFF. V usage is TRBV3-1 (or the pseudogene TRBV3-2) and J usage is TRBJ1-1; D gene ambiguous. The CDR3 extends over 11 amino acids. Germline V gene lookup returns CDR1 LGHDT and CDR2 YNNKEL (reference sequence). Between the trimmed V and J ends, which lost 4 bases and 11 bases, there was a span of 11 bases.

The rearrangement links TRBV29-1 to TRBJ2-5; no clear D. CDR1 is SQVTM, CDR2 ANQGSEA, per germline. The CDR3 has 13 residues. V lost 1 base, J lost 1 base, and 7 bases lay in between. CDR3: CSVEAERQETQYF. The CDR3 DNA follows: TGCAGCGTTGAAGCAGAACGCCAAGAGACCCAGTACTTC.

The CDR3 DNA sequence: TGTGCCAGCAGCCACCTTGAGACAGGCGTTAACTATGGCTACACCTTC. It codes for CASSHLETGVNYGYTF. The V call is TRBV13, the J call TRBJ1-2; D is possibly TRBD1 (6 bases). Germline V gives CDR1 PRHDT, CDR2 FYEKMQ (reference sequence). The CDR3 is 16 residues long. V lost 5 bases, J lost 1 base, and 17 bases lay in between.

In its sample, this clone was seen once. The V and J genes are TRBV9 and TRBJ2-2; 8 bases map to TRBD2. CDR3 size: 17 residues. V lost 7 bases, J lost 3 bases, and 14 bases stayed unmatched. Germline CDR1 SGDLS, CDR2 YYNGEE. The CDR3 protein is CASGDPGLEADTGELFF. DNA for the CDR3: TGTGCCAGCGGTGACCCGGGACTAGAGGCGGACACCGGGGAGCTGTTTTTT.

This sequence joins TRBV6-6 and TRBJ1-2, with D possibly being TRBD1 (5 bases). The V gene's germline CDR1 is MNHNY and CDR2 SVGAGI (reference sequence). The CDR3 length is 16 residues. Trimming took off 4 bases at V and 3 bases at J, with 18 bases between the two ends. The DNA for the CDR3 is TGTGCCAGCAGTTTCGTATCGGGGGGGGTGGACTATGGCTACACCTTC. Translation gives CASSFVSGGVDYGYTF.

The chain couples TRBV5-6 to TRBJ2-4; TRBD1 is a possible D gene (6 bases). Germline V gene lookup returns CDR1 SGHDT and CDR2 YYEEEE. With 4 bases removed from V and 7 bases from J, the gap between germline ends came to 15 bases. CDR3 length equals 14 residues. CDR3 bases: TGTGCCAGCAGCCTCAGGGGTCGCGGGAACATTCAGTACTTC. Protein product: CASSLRGRGNIQYF. The entire variable domain, with the rest obtained from reference TRBV5-6 and TRBJ2-4, is as follows: DAGVTQSPTHLIKTRGQQVTLRCSPKSGHDTVSWYQQALGQGPQFIFQYYEEEERQRGNFPDRFSGHQFPNYSSELNVNALLLGDSALYLCASSLRGRGNIQYFGAGTRLSVL.

This clone was seen just once. The junction departs from germline at one end; a sequencing error may be responsible. The CDR3 DNA is TGCAGTGCTGGGGGGGGGCCTCCCGCTTTT. Translating gives CSAGGGPPAF. The chain uses TRBV20-1 and TRBJ1-4; tentative D call: TRBD1 (6 bases). From germline, CDR1 is DFQATT and CDR2 SNEGSKA (reference sequence). The CDR3 contains 10 residues.

The gene calls are TRBV3-1 (or the pseudogene TRBV3-2) and TRBJ2-1, with TRBD2 matching over 7 bases. V was clipped by 2 bases and J by 4 bases; unmatched bases: 23. CDR1 is LGHDT and CDR2 is YNNKEL in the germline V gene (reference sequence). This CDR3 is 21 amino acids long. CDR3 in DNA: TGTGCCAGCAGCCAACTTGGGGGGTTAATTGGAGGAGCGGGAATGTACAATGAGCAGTTCTTC. It translates to CASSQLGGLIGGAGMYNEQFF.

This clone has more than one count but fewer than ten. V usage is TRBV5-6 and J usage is TRBJ2-5; weak D call: TRBD1 (6 bases). Trimming shortened V by 7 bases and J by 0 bases, and 10 bases separated the two germline ends. In germline, CDR1 is SGHDT, CDR2 YYEEEE. CDR3 length equals 13 residues. Here the CDR3 DNA reads TGTGCCAGCTTTCACAGGGACCAAGAGACCCAGTACTTC. This translates into CASFHRDQETQYF.

The J gene is TRBJ2-2, the V gene TRBV7-3; TRBD2 agrees at 9 bases. The CDR3 runs 15 residues. CDR1 is SGHTA and CDR2 is FQGTGA in the germline V gene. Trimming cost V 6 bases and J 4 bases; bases outside gene matches: 6. CDR3 region: CASSRVAGVTGELFF. The CDR3 DNA follows: TGTGCCAGCAGTAGAGTAGCGGGAGTCACCGGGGAGCTGTTTTTT.

The chain carries TRBV18 and TRBJ2-6; 8 bases fit TRBD1. With V trimmed by 5 bases and J by 4 bases, 4 bases remained unmatched. The germline V gene has CDR1 KGHSH and CDR2 LQKENI. This CDR3 has 15 residues. As DNA, the CDR3 is TGTGCCAGCTCAGGACAGGGATCCGGGGCCAACGTCCTGACTTTC. It codes for CASSGQGSGANVLTF.

The chain is built from TRBV7-2 and TRBJ2-3; a possible D gene is TRBD1 (6 bases). Trimming pared 1 base from V and 3 bases from J, leaving 14 bases between. The CDR3 covers 16 residues. CDR1 and CDR2 (germline): SGHTA, FQGNSA. The CDR3 DNA is TGTGCCAGCAGCTTAGGGCAGGGGTGGGGTACAGATACGCAGTATTTT. Encoded protein: CASSLGQGWGTDTQYF. The full variable domain, with the rest looked up from reference TRBV7-2 and TRBJ2-3, is GAGVSQSPSNKVTEKGKDVELRCDPISGHTALYWYRQSLGQGLEFLIYFQGNSAPDKSGLPSDRFSAERTGGSVSTLTIQRTQQEDSAVYLCASSLGQGWGTDTQYFGPGTRLTVL.

The V gene is TRBV5-6, the J gene TRBJ2-7; perhaps TRBD1 as D (6 bases). V lost 3 bases and J 4 bases, leaving 8 bases between the germline ends. The CDR3 sequence is 12 residues long. Germline V gene data show CDR1 as SGHDT and CDR2 as YYEEEE. The CDR3 sequence is CASSYDRYEQYF. CDR3 in DNA: TGTGCCAGCAGCTACGACAGGTACGAGCAGTACTTC.

The rearrangement uses TRBV18 and TRBJ1-3, with 8 nucleotides matching TRBD1. In germline, CDR1 is KGHSH, CDR2 LQKENI. The V segment lost 3 bases and the J segment 4 bases; nucleotides outside the gene matches: 8. This CDR3 has 16 residues. The CDR3 sequence is CASSPSQGAGGNTIYF. In nucleotides, the CDR3 is TGTGCCAGCTCACCGAGTCAGGGGGCTGGCGGAAACACCATATATTTT.

The rearrangement joins TRBV2 to TRBJ1-2; D not resolved. This CDR3 region has 13 residues. The ends were cut back, 0 bases at V and 8 bases at J, with 10 bases in the middle. Germline V gene data show CDR1 as SNHLY and CDR2 as FYNNEI. The CDR3 here is CASSEAQYKGYTF. The CDR3 DNA reads TGTGCCAGCAGTGAAGCACAGTATAAGGGCTACACCTTC.

The chain couples TRBV7-2 to TRBJ2-1; D is possibly TRBD2 (6 bases). Trimming cost V 5 bases and J 9 bases, with 17 bases left between them. Per germline, CDR1 SGHTA and CDR2 FQGNSA. CDR3 length: 14 residues. The CDR3 region is CASSALASQAEQFF. The CDR3 DNA is TGTGCCAGCAGCGCACTAGCTTCCCAGGCTGAGCAGTTCTTC. Full variable domain (remainder filled in from reference TRBV7-2 and TRBJ2-1): GAGVSQSPSNKVTEKGKDVELRCDPISGHTALYWYRQSLGQGLEFLIYFQGNSAPDKSGLPSDRFSAERTGGSVSTLTIQRTQQEDSAVYLCASSALASQAEQFFGPGTRLTVL.